Below, 10 T cell receptor beta chains from the same sample are listed, as sequenced in a study of T cells in Graves' hyperthyroidism and ophthalmopathy. Researchers amplified the TCR beta CDR3 regions from RNA transcripts. HTBI primers were the set used in a first-round RT-PCR of the TCR CDR3. TCRdb called the multiplex PCR reads again in MiXCR, with one record for every CDR3 protein. The table includes 490,000 or so distinct CDR3 sequences, about 16% detected once. Sample: blood. Every receptor here comes from a young woman with Graves' ophthalmopathy.

This clonotype has a handful of counts. The chain carries TRBV4-3 and TRBJ1-2, with unresolved D. This CDR3 region has 16 residues. Between the trimmed V and J ends, which lost 1 base and 2 bases, there was a span of 14 bases. Germline CDR1 is LGHNA and CDR2 is YSLEER. CDR3 amino acids: CASSQVSARLNYGYTF. CDR3 nucleotides: TGCGCCAGCAGCCAAGTGTCTGCCAGGTTAAACTATGGCTACACCTTC.

The genes are TRBV5-1 and TRBJ2-2; 9 nucleotides line up with TRBD1. The germline V gene encodes CDR1 SGHRS and CDR2 YFSETQ. This CDR3 contains 17 residues. The V gene end was trimmed by 0 bases and the J gene end by 6 bases; junction bases not matched to a gene: 9. CDR3 sequence: CASSLVRTGGGPGELFF. The CDR3 DNA sequence: TGCGCCAGCAGCTTGGTCCGAACAGGGGGCGGTCCCGGGGAGCTGTTTTTT.

Many counts were recorded for this clonotype. V is TRBV2 and J is TRBJ2-3; TRBD2 aligns across 9 bases. Germline loops: CDR1 SNHLY, CDR2 FYNNEI. V shed 2 bases, J shed 6 bases, and the junction held 3 bases outside the gene matches. The CDR3 is 14 residues long. The CDR3 here is CASSELAGTDTQYF. DNA of the CDR3: TGTGCCAGCAGTGAACTAGCGGGAACGGATACGCAGTATTTT.

This clonotype was seen repeatedly, ten times or more. This rearrangement joins TRBV3-1 to TRBJ1-3; 7 bases align to TRBD1. V trimming: 1 base; J trimming: 3 bases; junction bases outside the gene matches: 3. Germline-derived CDR1 and CDR2 are LGHDT and YNNKEL (reference sequence). There are 15 residues in the CDR3. The CDR3 here is CASSQGTGHGNTIYF. In DNA, the CDR3 is TGTGCCAGCAGCCAAGGGACAGGTCATGGAAACACCATATATTTT.

The V call is TRBV5-1, the J call TRBJ2-1; the D gene could be TRBD1 or TRBD2 (7 bases each). CDR3 length: 13 residues. Between the trimmed V and J ends, which lost 4 bases and 8 bases, there was a span of 13 bases. The V gene's germline CDR1 is SGHRS and CDR2 YFSETQ. The CDR3, as DNA: TGCGCCAGCAGCGGACAGGCGGGGGATGAGCAGTTCTTC. Its protein product is CASSGQAGDEQFF.

This clonotype showed up just a few times. The gene calls are TRBV20-1 and TRBJ2-1; TRBD2 matches 9 bases. CDR1 is DFQATT and CDR2 is SNEGSKA in the germline V gene (reference sequence). The CDR3 loop spans 18 amino acids. The V gene end was trimmed by 0 bases and the J gene end by 4 bases; junction bases not matched to a gene: 13. The CDR3 region is CSARDQDASGKKYNEQFF. Here the CDR3 DNA reads TGCAGTGCTAGAGATCAAGATGCTAGCGGGAAAAAATACAATGAGCAGTTCTTC.

This clonotype was seen more than once but under ten times. The chain employs TRBV12-3 or TRBV12-4 and TRBJ2-5, with 9 bases fitting TRBD1. The CDR3 consists of 15 residues. J lost 2 bases, V lost 6 bases, and 7 bases had no gene match. CDR3 protein: CASSIGQGRQETQYF. The CDR3 DNA follows: TGTGCCAGCAGCATCGGACAGGGGAGACAAGAGACCCAGTACTTC.

Comment on this clonotype: A much larger clone differs from this one at a single base, so this may be a read error. J is TRBJ1-4 and V is TRBV5-1; maybe TRBD1 (5 bases). CDR1 SGHRS and CDR2 YFSETQ come from the germline V gene. This CDR3 contains 16 residues. The DNA of the CDR3 is TGCGCCGGCAGCTTGGGCAGGGCCGCAACTAATGAAAAACTGTTTTTT. Translating gives CAGSLGRAATNEKLFF.

This rearrangement joins TRBV12-3 or TRBV12-4 to TRBJ2-2; TRBD2 matches at 10 bases. This CDR3 has 16 residues. J was trimmed by 1 base and V by 6 bases; bases with no gene match: 5. CDR3 protein: CASSWGLARNTGELFF. CDR3 DNA sequence: TGTGCCAGCAGCTGGGGACTAGCGAGGAACACCGGGGAGCTGTTTTTT.

The V and J genes are TRBV5-1 and TRBJ2-1, with TRBD2 matching 15 bases. This CDR3 has 17 amino acids. With 4 bases clipped from V and 5 bases from J, the junction kept 7 bases outside the gene matches. The germline V gene has CDR1 SGHRS and CDR2 YFSETQ. The CDR3 bases are TGCGCCAGCAGCCCCGGACTAGCGGGAGGGCCTGACAATGAGCAGTTCTTC. It translates to CASSPGLAGGPDNEQFF.